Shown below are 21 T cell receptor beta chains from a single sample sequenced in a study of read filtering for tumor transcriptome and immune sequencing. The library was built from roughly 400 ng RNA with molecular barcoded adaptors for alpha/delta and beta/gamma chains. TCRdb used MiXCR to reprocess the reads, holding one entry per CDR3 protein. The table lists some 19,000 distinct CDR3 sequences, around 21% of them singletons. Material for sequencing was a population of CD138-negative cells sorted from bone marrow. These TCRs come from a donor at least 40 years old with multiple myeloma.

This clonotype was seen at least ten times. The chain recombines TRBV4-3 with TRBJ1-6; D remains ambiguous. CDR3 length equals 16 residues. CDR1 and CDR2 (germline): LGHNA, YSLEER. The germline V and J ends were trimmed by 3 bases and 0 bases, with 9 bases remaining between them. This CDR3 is CASSQDHSSYNSPLHF. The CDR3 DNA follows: TGCGCCAGCAGCCAGGACCATAGCTCCTATAATTCACCCCTCCACTTT.

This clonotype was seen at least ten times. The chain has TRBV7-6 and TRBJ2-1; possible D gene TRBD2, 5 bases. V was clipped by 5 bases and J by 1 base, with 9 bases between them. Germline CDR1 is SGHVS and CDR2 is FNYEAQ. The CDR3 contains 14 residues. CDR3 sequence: CASSALGSYNEQFF. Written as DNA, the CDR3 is TGTGCCAGCAGCGCACTAGGGTCCTACAATGAGCAGTTCTTC.

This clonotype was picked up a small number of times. Here the CDR3 reads CASGAVTEAFF. In nucleotides, the CDR3 is TGTGCCAGCGGGGCAGTCACTGAAGCTTTCTTT. The V and J genes are TRBV7-9 and TRBJ1-1; weak D call: TRBD1 (5 bases). The length of the CDR3 is 11 residues. Germline V CDR1 and CDR2: SEHNR, FQNEAQ (reference sequence). Trimming cost V 8 bases and J 4 bases, with 8 bases left between them.

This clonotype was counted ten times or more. This chain's CDR3 is CASSRMNTEAFF. The DNA of the CDR3 is TGTGCCAGCAGCCGGATGAACACTGAAGCTTTCTTT. The chain couples TRBV7-9 to TRBJ1-1, with D hard to call. Per germline, CDR1 SEHNR and CDR2 FQNEAQ (reference sequence). This CDR3 spans 12 amino acids. Trimming removed 5 bases from V and 0 bases from J, with 4 bases in between.

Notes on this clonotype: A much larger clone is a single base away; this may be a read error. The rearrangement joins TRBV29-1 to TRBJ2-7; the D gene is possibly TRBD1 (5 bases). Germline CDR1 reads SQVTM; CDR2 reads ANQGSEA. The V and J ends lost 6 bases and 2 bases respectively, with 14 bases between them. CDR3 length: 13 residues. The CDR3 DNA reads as TGCAGCGTAAAGTTGGACACAACCTACGAGCAGTACTTC. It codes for CSVKLDTTYEQYF.

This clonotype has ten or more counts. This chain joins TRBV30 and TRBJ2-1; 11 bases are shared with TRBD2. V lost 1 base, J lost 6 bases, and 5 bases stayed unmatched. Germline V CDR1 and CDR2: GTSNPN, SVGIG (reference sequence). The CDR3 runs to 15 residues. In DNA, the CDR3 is TGTGCCTGGAGTGAAGGGACTAGCGGTATCAATGAGCAGTTCTTC. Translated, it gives CAWSEGTSGINEQFF.

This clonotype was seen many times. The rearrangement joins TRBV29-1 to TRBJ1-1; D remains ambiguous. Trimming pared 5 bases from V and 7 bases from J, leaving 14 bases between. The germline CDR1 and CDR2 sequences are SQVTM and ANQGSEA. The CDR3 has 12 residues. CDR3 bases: TGCAGCGTTTTTCTGGCAGGTAATGAAGCTTTCTTT. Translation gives CSVFLAGNEAFF.

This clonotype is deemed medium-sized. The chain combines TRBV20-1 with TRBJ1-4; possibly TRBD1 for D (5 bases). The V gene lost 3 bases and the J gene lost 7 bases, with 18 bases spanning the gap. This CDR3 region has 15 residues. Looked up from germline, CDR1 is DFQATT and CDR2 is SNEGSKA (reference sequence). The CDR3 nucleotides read TGCAGTGCTAGTGACCGAAGGGGCGCGAGTGAAAAACTGTTTTTT. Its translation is CSASDRRGASEKLFF.

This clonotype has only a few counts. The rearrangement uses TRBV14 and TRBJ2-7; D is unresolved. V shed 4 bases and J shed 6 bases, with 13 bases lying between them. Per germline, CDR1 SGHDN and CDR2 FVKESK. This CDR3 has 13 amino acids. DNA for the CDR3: TGTGCCAGCAGCCCCGTGGGCAGTGGCGAGCAGTACTTC. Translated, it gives CASSPVGSGEQYF.

CDR3 bases: TGTGCCAGCAGTTTATTTTACTACGGACTAGCGGGAGAAGAGACCCAGTACTTC. Its translation: CASSLFYYGLAGEETQYF. The chain links TRBV28 to TRBJ2-5; 13 nucleotides agree with TRBD2. The CDR3 totals 18 residues. V lost 1 base to trimming and J lost 3 bases; unmatched junction nucleotides: 8. The V gene's germline CDR1 is MDHEN and CDR2 SYDVKM.

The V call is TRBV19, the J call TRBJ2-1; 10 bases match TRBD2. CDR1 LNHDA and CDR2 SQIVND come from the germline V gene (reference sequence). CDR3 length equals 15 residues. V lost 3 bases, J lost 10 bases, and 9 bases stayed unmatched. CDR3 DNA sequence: TGTGCCAGTAGTATCGCAGCGGGAGGGCAAGGAGAGCAGTTCTTC. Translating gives CASSIAAGGQGEQFF.

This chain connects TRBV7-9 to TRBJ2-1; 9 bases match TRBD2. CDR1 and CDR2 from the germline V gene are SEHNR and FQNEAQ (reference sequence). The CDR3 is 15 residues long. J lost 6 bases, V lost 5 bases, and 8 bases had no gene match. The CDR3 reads CASSPPSGRTNEQFF. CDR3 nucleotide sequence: TGTGCCAGCAGCCCCCCCAGCGGGAGGACCAATGAGCAGTTCTTC.

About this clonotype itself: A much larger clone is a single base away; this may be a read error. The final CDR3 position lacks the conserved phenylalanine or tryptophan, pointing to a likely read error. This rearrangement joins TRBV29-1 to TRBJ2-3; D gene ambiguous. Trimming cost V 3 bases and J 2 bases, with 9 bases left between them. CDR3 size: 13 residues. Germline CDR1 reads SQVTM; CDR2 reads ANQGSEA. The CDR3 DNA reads TGCAGCGTTGATGGAGAAAACACAGATACGCAGTATTCT. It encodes CSVDGENTDTQYS.

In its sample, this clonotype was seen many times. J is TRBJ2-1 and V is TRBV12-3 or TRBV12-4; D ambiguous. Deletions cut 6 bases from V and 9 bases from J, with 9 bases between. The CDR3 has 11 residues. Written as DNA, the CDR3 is TGTGCCAGCAGGTATAGTAGTGAGCAGTTCTTC. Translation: CASRYSSEQFF.

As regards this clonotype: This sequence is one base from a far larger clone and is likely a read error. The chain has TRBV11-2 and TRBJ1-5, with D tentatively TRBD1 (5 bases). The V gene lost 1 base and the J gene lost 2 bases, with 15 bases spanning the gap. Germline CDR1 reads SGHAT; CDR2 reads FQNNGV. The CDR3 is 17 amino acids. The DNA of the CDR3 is TGTGCCAGCAGCTTAGCCCCAGGGATTAGCGGCAATCAGCCCCAGCATTTT. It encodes CASSLAPGISGNQPQHF.

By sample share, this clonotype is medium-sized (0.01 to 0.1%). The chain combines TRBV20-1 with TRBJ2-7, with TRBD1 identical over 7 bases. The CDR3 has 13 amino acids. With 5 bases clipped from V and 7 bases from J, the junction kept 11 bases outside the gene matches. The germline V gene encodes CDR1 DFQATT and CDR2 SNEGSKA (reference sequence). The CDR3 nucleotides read TGCAGTGCTCCCCTCTACAGGGGCAAAGAGCAGTACTTC. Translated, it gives CSAPLYRGKEQYF.

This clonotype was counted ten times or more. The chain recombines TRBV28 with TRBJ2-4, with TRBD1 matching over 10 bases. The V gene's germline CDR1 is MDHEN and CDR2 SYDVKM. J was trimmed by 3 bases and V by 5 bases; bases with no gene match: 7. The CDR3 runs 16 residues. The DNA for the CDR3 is TGTGCCAGCAGTGGGGGGGACAGGGGTGGCAAAAACATTCAGTACTTC. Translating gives CASSGGDRGGKNIQYF.

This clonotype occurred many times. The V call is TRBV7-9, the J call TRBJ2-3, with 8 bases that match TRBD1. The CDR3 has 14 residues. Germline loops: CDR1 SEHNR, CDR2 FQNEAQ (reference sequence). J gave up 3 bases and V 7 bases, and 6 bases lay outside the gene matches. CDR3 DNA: TGTGCCAGCATCAGGACAGGGAGGACAGATACGCAGTATTTT. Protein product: CASIRTGRTDTQYF. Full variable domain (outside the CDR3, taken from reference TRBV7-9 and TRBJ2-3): DTGVSQNPRHKITKRGQNVTFRCDPISEHNRLYWYRQTLGQGPEFLTYFQNEAQLEKSRLLSDRFSAERPKGSFSTLEIQRTEQGDSAMYLCASIRTGRTDTQYFGPGTRLTVL.

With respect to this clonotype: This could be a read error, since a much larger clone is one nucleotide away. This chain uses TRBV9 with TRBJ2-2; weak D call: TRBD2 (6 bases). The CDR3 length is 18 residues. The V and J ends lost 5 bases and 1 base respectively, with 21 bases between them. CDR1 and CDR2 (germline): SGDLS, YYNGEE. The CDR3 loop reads CASRVPTGGEENTGELFF. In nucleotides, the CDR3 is TGTGCCAGCAGAGTACCGACTGGCGGGGAGGAGAACACCGGGGAGCTGTTTTTT.

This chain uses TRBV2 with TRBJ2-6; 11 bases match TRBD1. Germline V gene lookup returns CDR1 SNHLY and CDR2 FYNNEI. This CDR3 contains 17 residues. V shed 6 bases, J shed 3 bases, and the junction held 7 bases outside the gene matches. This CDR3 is CASRGTGGSFGANVLTF. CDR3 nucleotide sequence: TGTGCCAGCAGGGGGACAGGGGGTTCCTTTGGGGCCAACGTCCTGACTTTC.

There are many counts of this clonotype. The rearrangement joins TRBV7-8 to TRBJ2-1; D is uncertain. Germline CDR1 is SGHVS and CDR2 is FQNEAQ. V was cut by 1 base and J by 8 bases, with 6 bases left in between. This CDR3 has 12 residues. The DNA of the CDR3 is TGTGCCAGCAGCTTAGACACCCATGAGCAGTTCTTC. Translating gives CASSLDTHEQFF.